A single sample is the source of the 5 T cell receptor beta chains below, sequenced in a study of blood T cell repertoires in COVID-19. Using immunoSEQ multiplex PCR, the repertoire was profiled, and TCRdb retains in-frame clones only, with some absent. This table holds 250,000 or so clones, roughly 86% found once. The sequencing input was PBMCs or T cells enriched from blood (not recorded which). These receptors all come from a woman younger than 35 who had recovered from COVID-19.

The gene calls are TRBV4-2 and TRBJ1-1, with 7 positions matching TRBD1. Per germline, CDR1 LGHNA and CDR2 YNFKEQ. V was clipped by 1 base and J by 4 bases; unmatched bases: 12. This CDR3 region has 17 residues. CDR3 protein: CASSQVIRTGESTEAFF. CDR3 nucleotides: TGTGCCAGCAGCCAAGTTATCAGGACAGGAGAGTCCACTGAAGCTTTCTTT.

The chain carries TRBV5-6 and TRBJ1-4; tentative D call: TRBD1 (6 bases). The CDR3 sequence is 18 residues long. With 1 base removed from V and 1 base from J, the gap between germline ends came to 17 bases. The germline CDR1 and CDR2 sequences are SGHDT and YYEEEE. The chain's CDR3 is CASSLLTGPYRTNEKLFF. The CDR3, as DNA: TGTGCCAGCAGCTTGTTAACAGGGCCTTACCGAACTAATGAAAAACTGTTTTTT. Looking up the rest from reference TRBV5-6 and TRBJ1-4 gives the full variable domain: DAGVTQSPTHLIKTRGQQVTLRCSPKSGHDTVSWYQQALGQGPQFIFQYYEEEERQRGNFPDRFSGHQFPNYSSELNVNALLLGDSALYLCASSLLTGPYRTNEKLFFGSGTQLSVL.

The CDR3 spells CASSLDSVVTDTQYF. DNA of the CDR3: TGTGCCAGCAGCTTAGATAGCGTGGTCACAGATACGCAGTATTTT. V gene TRBV11-1 combines with J gene TRBJ2-3; D possibly corresponds to TRBD2 (5 bases). V was shortened by 1 base and J by 2 bases, with 10 bases between the two germline ends. Germline values: CDR1 SGHAT, CDR2 FQDESV (reference sequence). There are 15 residues in the CDR3.

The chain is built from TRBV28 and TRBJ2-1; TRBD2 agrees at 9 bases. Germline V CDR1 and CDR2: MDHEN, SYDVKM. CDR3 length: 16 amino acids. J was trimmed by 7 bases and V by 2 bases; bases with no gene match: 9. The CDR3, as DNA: TGTGCCAGCAGTTTAGCCGGGACTAGCCAGGGGAATGAGCAGTTCTTC. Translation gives CASSLAGTSQGNEQFF.

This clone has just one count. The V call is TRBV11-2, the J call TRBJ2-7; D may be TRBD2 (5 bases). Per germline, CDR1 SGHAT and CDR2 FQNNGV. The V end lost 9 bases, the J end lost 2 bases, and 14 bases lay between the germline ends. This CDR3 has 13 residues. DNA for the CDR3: TGTGCCAGTCGGGGAGCGGAAGCCTACGAGCAGTACTTC. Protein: CASRGAEAYEQYF.